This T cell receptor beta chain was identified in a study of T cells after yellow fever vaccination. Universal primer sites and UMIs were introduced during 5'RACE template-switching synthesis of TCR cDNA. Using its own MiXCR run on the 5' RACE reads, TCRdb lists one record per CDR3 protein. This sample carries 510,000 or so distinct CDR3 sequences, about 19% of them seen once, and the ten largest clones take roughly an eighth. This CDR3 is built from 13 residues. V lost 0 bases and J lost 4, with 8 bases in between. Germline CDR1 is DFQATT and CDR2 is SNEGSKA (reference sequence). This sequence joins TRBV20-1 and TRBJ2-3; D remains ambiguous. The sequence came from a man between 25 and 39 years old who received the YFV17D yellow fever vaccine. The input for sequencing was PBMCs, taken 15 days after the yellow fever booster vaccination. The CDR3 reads CSARDPLSDTQYF. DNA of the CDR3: TGCAGTGCTAGAGATCCGCTGTCAGATACGCAGTATTTT.